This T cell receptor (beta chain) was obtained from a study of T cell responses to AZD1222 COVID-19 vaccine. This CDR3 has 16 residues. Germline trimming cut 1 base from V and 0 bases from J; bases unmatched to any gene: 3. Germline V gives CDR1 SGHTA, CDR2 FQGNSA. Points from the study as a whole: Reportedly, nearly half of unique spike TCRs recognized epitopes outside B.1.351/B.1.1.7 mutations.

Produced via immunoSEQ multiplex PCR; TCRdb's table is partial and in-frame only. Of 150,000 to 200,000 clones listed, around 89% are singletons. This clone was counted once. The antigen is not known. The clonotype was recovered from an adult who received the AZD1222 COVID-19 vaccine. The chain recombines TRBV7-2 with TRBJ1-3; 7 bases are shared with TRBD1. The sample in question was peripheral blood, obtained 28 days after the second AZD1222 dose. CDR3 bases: TGTGCCAGCAGCTTAGACAGGGGAATCTCTGGAAACACCATATATTTT. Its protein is CASSLDRGISGNTIYF.